The T cell receptor beta chain under discussion was sequenced for a study of lymphopenia after photon versus proton radiotherapy. General study findings and limits: A bigger post-nadir fall in TCR diversity correlated inversely with survival time in deceased patients. Proton therapy kept repertoires fairly stable, unlike photons, which gained effector/memory cells. Oligoclonal CD8+ Temra expansion after nadir drove photon patients' diversity drop.

V lost 7 bases, J lost 6 bases, and 10 bases lay in between. The germline CDR1 and CDR2 sequences are LNHDA and SQIVND (reference sequence). The CDR3 is 12 residues long. Generated by immunoSEQ multiplex PCR, the TCRdb table keeps only in-frame clones and is missing some. Counted here are roughly 40,000 clones, under 85% occurring once; the ten biggest clones make up 20% to 25%. Concerning this clone itself: What it recognizes is unknown.

The source was peripheral blood, collected from a patient treated with proton-based radiotherapy. This clonotype originated in a woman aged 70 to 79 with pancreatic cancer. The chain recombines TRBV19 with TRBJ2-1; D possibly corresponds to TRBD1 (6 bases). The CDR3 spells CASTVGGNEQFF. Written as DNA, the CDR3 is TGTGCCAGTACCGTAGGGGGCAATGAGCAGTTCTTC. The variable domain in full, completed from reference TRBV19 and TRBJ2-1, reads DGGITQSPKYLFRKEGQNVTLSCEQNLNHDAMYWYRQDPGQGLRLIYYSQIVNDFQKGDIAEGYSVSREKKESFPLTVTSAQKNPTAFYLCASTVGGNEQFFGPGTRLTVL.